A selection of T cell receptor beta chains follows, all from one sample in a study of T cells in localized non-small cell lung cancer. Profiling relied on immunoSEQ multiplex PCR, and the TCRdb table lists in-frame clones only, not all of them. The sample holds around 26,000 clones, about 92% seen once. The sample consisted of peripheral blood, taken before any cancer treatment. The origin of the receptors is a woman aged 35 to 75 with stage I lung adenocarcinoma. The CDR3 runs from the conserved cysteine through the conserved F or W. Each record gives: CDR3 DNA, CDR3 protein, J gene, D gene, V gene, clone size. D genes are given only for firm matches. Size is stated for part of the rows, as once, few or many counts, or as a class when the clone is expanded.

CDR3 DNA: -
CDR3 protein: CASSSSTSLAKNIQYF
J gene: TRBJ2-4
D gene: -
V gene: TRBV6-5
clone size: -

CDR3 DNA: TGTGCCAGCAGTTTATTCGACGACAGACCGACTAATGAAAAACTGTTTTTT
CDR3 protein: CASSLFDDRPTNEKLFF
J gene: TRBJ1-4
D gene: -
V gene: TRBV28
clone size: -

CDR3 DNA: TGTGCCACCAGCAGAGAGTCGGGGGGCGGCGGCTACACCTTC
CDR3 protein: CATSRESGGGGYTF
J gene: TRBJ1-2
D gene: -
V gene: TRBV15
clone size: few

CDR3 DNA: TGTGCCAGCAGCTTGGACAGCACCGGGGAGCTGTTTTTT
CDR3 protein: CASSLDSTGELFF
J gene: TRBJ2-2
D gene: -
V gene: TRBV11-3
clone size: -

CDR3 DNA: TGTGCCAGCAGCTTAGTACGGGGGACCAACGAGCAGTACTTC
CDR3 protein: CASSLVRGTNEQYF
J gene: TRBJ2-7
D gene: -
V gene: TRBV11-3
clone size: -

CDR3 DNA: TGTGCCAGCAGCTTGGCTGGCCTAGCGGGAACCGGGGAGCTGTTTTTT
CDR3 protein: CASSLAGLAGTGELFF
J gene: TRBJ2-2
D gene: TRBD2
V gene: TRBV5-4
clone size: once

CDR3 DNA: TGTGCCAGCAGCTTAATAAGCGGGGCGTCAGATACGCAGTATTTT
CDR3 protein: CASSLISGASDTQYF
J gene: TRBJ2-3
D gene: TRBD2
V gene: TRBV7-2
clone size: -

CDR3 DNA: TGTGCCAGCAGGTTGGCAGGGTCTTTTAGCGAGACCCAGTACTTC
CDR3 protein: CASRLAGSFSETQYF
J gene: TRBJ2-5
D gene: -
V gene: TRBV11-3
clone size: -

CDR3 DNA: TGTGCCAGCAGTGAAGCACTTGGGGCAGGGGATGAAAAACTGTTTTTT
CDR3 protein: CASSEALGAGDEKLFF
J gene: TRBJ1-4
D gene: -
V gene: TRBV6-1
clone size: -

CDR3 DNA: TGCGCCAGCAGCCCGGACAGGGCTTATCAGCCCCAGCATTTT
CDR3 protein: CASSPDRAYQPQHF
J gene: TRBJ1-5
D gene: TRBD1
V gene: TRBV4-1
clone size: -

CDR3 DNA: TGTGCCAGCAGTTCCGGGACTAGCGGGGGGAATGAGCAGTTCTTC
CDR3 protein: CASSSGTSGGNEQFF
J gene: TRBJ2-1
D gene: TRBD2
V gene: TRBV27
clone size: -

CDR3 DNA: TGTGCCAGCAGCGCCGCACAGGGGGCGAGAACTGAAGCTTTCTTT
CDR3 protein: CASSAAQGARTEAFF
J gene: TRBJ1-1
D gene: TRBD1
V gene: TRBV9
clone size: -

CDR3 DNA: TGTGCCAGCAGCGTACTAGCGGCCCAGTACAATGAGCAGTTCTTC
CDR3 protein: CASSVLAAQYNEQFF
J gene: TRBJ2-1
D gene: TRBD2
V gene: TRBV9
clone size: -

CDR3 DNA: TGTGCCAGCAGTTTACTGGGAAAGTATTCACCCCTCCACTTT
CDR3 protein: CASSLLGKYSPLHF
J gene: TRBJ1-6
D gene: -
V gene: TRBV27
clone size: -

CDR3 DNA: TGCAGCGTTGAGCCGGGGGGGGCCGTCGAGCAGTACTTC
CDR3 protein: CSVEPGGAVEQYF
J gene: TRBJ2-7
D gene: TRBD2
V gene: TRBV29-1
clone size: -

CDR3 DNA: TGTGCCAGCAGTCCTCATGGGGTGGGTAGGGAGAACGAGCAGTACTTC
CDR3 protein: CASSPHGVGRENEQYF
J gene: TRBJ2-7
D gene: -
V gene: TRBV25-1
clone size: few

CDR3 DNA: TGTGCCAGCAGCGTAGTAGGGGACAGCGGCACTGAAGCTTTCTTT
CDR3 protein: CASSVVGDSGTEAFF
J gene: TRBJ1-1
D gene: TRBD1
V gene: TRBV9
clone size: -

CDR3 DNA: TGCAGTGCTGCCGGTGATTACGAGCAGTACTTC
CDR3 protein: CSAAGDYEQYF
J gene: TRBJ2-7
D gene: -
V gene: TRBV20-1
clone size: -

CDR3 DNA: TGTGCCAGTAGGGAATGGGGACGCACAGATACGCAGTATTTT
CDR3 protein: CASREWGRTDTQYF
J gene: TRBJ2-3
D gene: -
V gene: TRBV19
clone size: -

CDR3 DNA: TGTGCCAGCAGCTTACTAGCGGGAGGAACTGAGCAGTTCTTC
CDR3 protein: CASSLLAGGTEQFF
J gene: TRBJ2-1
D gene: TRBD2
V gene: TRBV13
clone size: -

CDR3 DNA: TGTGCCAGCAGTGAGGACAGCAGGGGAAACACCATATATTTT
CDR3 protein: CASSEDSRGNTIYF
J gene: TRBJ1-3
D gene: -
V gene: TRBV25-1
clone size: -

CDR3 DNA: TGTGCCAGCAGCACCGGGGCAGTTGGGGGATCTGGAAACACCATATATTTT
CDR3 protein: CASSTGAVGGSGNTIYF
J gene: TRBJ1-3
D gene: -
V gene: TRBV9
clone size: -

CDR3 DNA: TGCGCCAGCAGTGCGGCAGGGCTATGGGAGACCCAGTACTTC
CDR3 protein: CASSAAGLWETQYF
J gene: TRBJ2-5
D gene: -
V gene: TRBV10-2
clone size: -

CDR3 DNA: TGTGCCAGCAGTCTGCGGCGAGAGACCCAGTACTTC
CDR3 protein: CASSLRRETQYF
J gene: TRBJ2-5
D gene: -
V gene: TRBV6-1
clone size: -

CDR3 DNA: TGTGCCAGCAGGCGAAACAGGGGACCTGAAGCTTTCTTT
CDR3 protein: CASRRNRGPEAFF
J gene: TRBJ1-1
D gene: TRBD1
V gene: TRBV5-4
clone size: -

CDR3 DNA: TGTGCCAGCAGCTTTAATACTTACGAGCAGTACTTC
CDR3 protein: CASSFNTYEQYF
J gene: TRBJ2-7
D gene: -
V gene: TRBV11-3
clone size: once

CDR3 DNA: TGTGCCAGTAGTATATCTGGTCGTAGCAATCAGCCCCAGCATTTT
CDR3 protein: CASSISGRSNQPQHF
J gene: TRBJ1-5
D gene: -
V gene: TRBV19
clone size: -

CDR3 DNA: TGTGCCAGCAGCGTCCGGACTGCTGGAAACACCATATATTTT
CDR3 protein: CASSVRTAGNTIYF
J gene: TRBJ1-3
D gene: -
V gene: TRBV9
clone size: -

CDR3 DNA: TGTGCCAGCAGTACCGGGGAGCCCCAGCATTTT
CDR3 protein: CASSTGEPQHF
J gene: TRBJ1-5
D gene: -
V gene: TRBV6-5
clone size: -

CDR3 DNA: TGTGCCAGCAGTTCAGCCGGGACAGGTAATTCACCCCTCCACTTT
CDR3 protein: CASSSAGTGNSPLHF
J gene: TRBJ1-6
D gene: TRBD1
V gene: TRBV28
clone size: -

CDR3 DNA: TGTGCCAGCAGCTACCGACAGGGGGGGGCTTTCTTT
CDR3 protein: CASSYRQGGAFF
J gene: TRBJ1-1
D gene: TRBD1
V gene: TRBV7-2
clone size: -

CDR3 DNA: TGTGCCAGCACGAGCAATCAGCCCCAGCATTTT
CDR3 protein: CASTSNQPQHF
J gene: TRBJ1-5
D gene: -
V gene: TRBV28
clone size: -

CDR3 DNA: TGTGCCAGTAATACAGGGTCGACTGAAGCTTTCTTT
CDR3 protein: CASNTGSTEAFF
J gene: TRBJ1-1
D gene: -
V gene: TRBV19
clone size: once

CDR3 DNA: TGTGCCAGCAGTGAATTCAGCGGGACAATTTACAATGAGCAGTTCTTC
CDR3 protein: CASSEFSGTIYNEQFF
J gene: TRBJ2-1
D gene: -
V gene: TRBV6-4
clone size: once

CDR3 DNA: TGTGCCAGCATCAAGCGGGCGGCGAACTACGAGCAGTACTTC
CDR3 protein: CASIKRAANYEQYF
J gene: TRBJ2-7
D gene: -
V gene: TRBV21-1
clone size: -

CDR3 DNA: TGTGCCAGCAGCTGGGGAGGGGGGACCTACCAGAACACTGAAGCTTTCTTT
CDR3 protein: CASSWGGGTYQNTEAFF
J gene: TRBJ1-1
D gene: -
V gene: TRBV5-6
clone size: -

CDR3 DNA: TGCGCCAGCAGTGCAGGGACAGCCAGGAACACTGAAGCTTTCTTT
CDR3 protein: CASSAGTARNTEAFF
J gene: TRBJ1-1
D gene: TRBD1
V gene: TRBV10-1
clone size: -

CDR3 DNA: TGCGCCAGCAGCTTGGGGCTGCTCCAGGGGGCCGGGGAGCTGTTTTTT
CDR3 protein: CASSLGLLQGAGELFF
J gene: TRBJ2-2
D gene: TRBD1
V gene: TRBV5-1
clone size: -

CDR3 DNA: TGTGCCAGCCACGGACAGGGGGTAGCCTACCAAGAGACCCAGTACTTC
CDR3 protein: CASHGQGVAYQETQYF
J gene: TRBJ2-5
D gene: TRBD1
V gene: TRBV27
clone size: once